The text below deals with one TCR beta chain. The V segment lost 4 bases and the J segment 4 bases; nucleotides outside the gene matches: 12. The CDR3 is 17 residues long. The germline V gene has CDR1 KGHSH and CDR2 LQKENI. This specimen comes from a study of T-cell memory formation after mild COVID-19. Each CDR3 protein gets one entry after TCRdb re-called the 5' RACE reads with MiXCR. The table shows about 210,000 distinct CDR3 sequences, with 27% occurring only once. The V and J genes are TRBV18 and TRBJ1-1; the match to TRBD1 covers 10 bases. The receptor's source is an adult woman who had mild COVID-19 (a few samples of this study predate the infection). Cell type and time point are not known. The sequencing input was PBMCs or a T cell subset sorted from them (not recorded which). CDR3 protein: CASSQYPRQGASTEAFF. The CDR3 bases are TGTGCCAGCTCACAATACCCTCGACAGGGGGCTAGCACTGAAGCTTTCTTT. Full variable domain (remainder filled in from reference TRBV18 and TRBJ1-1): NAGVMQNPRHLVRRRGQEARLRCSPMKGHSHVYWYRQLPEEGLKFMVYLQKENIIDESGMPKERFSAEFPKEGPSILRIQQVVRGDSAAYFCASSQYPRQGASTEAFFGQGTRLTVV.